The next 32 T cell receptor beta chains were all read from a single sample in a study of blood T cell repertoires in COVID-19. Assay: immunoSEQ multiplex PCR; the TCRdb copy retains only in-frame clones and omits some. The table shows about 400,000 clones, with approximately 88% occurring only once. The specimen sequenced was PBMCs or T cells enriched from blood (not recorded which). Source of these receptors: a woman in her forties with acute COVID-19.

The chain employs TRBV10-3 and TRBJ2-1; 9 bases align to TRBD1. The CDR3 contains 15 residues. The trim removed 2 bases at V and 4 bases at J, leaving 3 bases unmatched. Per germline, CDR1 ENHRY and CDR2 SYGVKD. Here the CDR3 reads CAISETGGLYNEQFF. The CDR3 nucleotides are TGTGCCATCAGTGAGACAGGGGGCTTGTACAATGAGCAGTTCTTC.

The CDR3 region is CASSISGGSGETQYF. The CDR3 DNA reads TGTGCCAGCAGCATAAGCGGGGGGAGTGGGGAGACCCAGTACTTC. The chain links TRBV9 to TRBJ2-5; 9 nucleotides match TRBD2. Unmatched junction bases numbered 9, after V lost 4 bases and J lost 5 bases. This CDR3 region has 15 residues. The V gene's germline CDR1 is SGDLS and CDR2 YYNGEE.

The sample holds one count of this clone. The chain recombines TRBV7-9 with TRBJ2-5; D ambiguous. The germline V gene encodes CDR1 SEHNR and CDR2 FQNEAQ (reference sequence). The V end was cut by 4 bases, the J end by 0 bases, with 9 bases between. This CDR3 has 14 residues. The chain's CDR3 is CASSSNEDQETQYF. CDR3 in DNA: TGTGCCAGCAGCTCCAACGAGGACCAAGAGACCCAGTACTTC.

The chain links TRBV18 to TRBJ1-1; TRBD1 matches 7 bases. V lost 3 bases to trimming and J lost 0 bases; unmatched junction nucleotides: 10. Germline-derived CDR1 and CDR2 are KGHSH and LQKENI. This CDR3 has 17 amino acids. The CDR3 DNA follows: TGTGCCAGCTCACCTCAGAGAGGGGGCCAAATGAACACTGAAGCTTTCTTT. Translation: CASSPQRGGQMNTEAFF.

CDR3 nucleotide sequence: TGTGCCAGCAGCTTATCCGGCGGAACCTACGAGCAGTACTTC. This gives the protein CASSLSGGTYEQYF. The chain carries TRBV7-9 and TRBJ2-7; D is unclear. The CDR3 covers 14 residues. Trimming removed 2 bases from V and 2 bases from J, with 10 bases in between. Per the germline V gene, CDR1 is SEHNR and CDR2 is FQNEAQ (reference sequence).

The chain links TRBV2 to TRBJ2-5; no reliable D call. Germline CDR1 is SNHLY and CDR2 is FYNNEI. The CDR3 length is 11 residues. Trimming left V 10 bases short and J 3 bases short, with 9 bases between. In DNA form, the CDR3 reads TGTGCCACCAGACAAGAAGAGACCCAGTACTTC. Translated, it gives CATRQEETQYF. Variable domain in full (rest from reference TRBV2 and TRBJ2-5): EPEVTQTPSHQVTQMGQEVILRCVPISNHLYFYWYRQILGQKVEFLVSFYNNEISEKSEIFDDQFSVERPDGSNFTLKIRSTKLEDSAMYFCATRQEETQYFGPGTRLLVL.

The chain has TRBV7-6 and TRBJ1-3, with D perhaps TRBD1 (5 bases). The CDR3 runs to 14 residues. V lost 5 bases and J lost 1, with 9 bases in between. Germline CDR1 SGHVS, CDR2 FNYEAQ. In DNA, the CDR3 is TGTGCCAGCAGCCCAAGGGGATCTGGAAACACCATATATTTT. Protein sequence: CASSPRGSGNTIYF.

The chain links TRBV10-3 to TRBJ1-1; 7 bases are a match to TRBD1. Unmatched junction bases numbered 5, after V lost 3 bases and J lost 4 bases. Germline loops: CDR1 ENHRY, CDR2 SYGVKD. CDR3 length: 14 amino acids. As DNA, the CDR3 is TGTGCCATCAGTGAATTGACAGGGACCACTGAAGCTTTCTTT. Protein sequence: CAISELTGTTEAFF.

This chain joins TRBV30 and TRBJ1-2; D may be TRBD1 (5 bases). Deletions cut 3 bases from V and 1 base from J, with 18 bases between. This CDR3 region has 16 residues. The germline gives CDR1 GTSNPN, CDR2 SVGIG (reference sequence). CDR3 sequence reads: CAWSRRAGSSNYGYTF. DNA of the CDR3: TGTGCCTGGAGCCGCAGGGCGGGATCGAGTAACTATGGCTACACCTTC.

The chain joins TRBV4-2 to TRBJ1-2; D gene unclear. Deletions cut 1 base from V and 4 bases from J, with 16 bases between. Germline lookup yields CDR1 LGHNA and CDR2 YNFKEQ. This CDR3 has 16 amino acids. CDR3 in amino acids: CASSQGVGPGSYGYTF. The CDR3 DNA reads as TGTGCCAGCAGCCAAGGAGTTGGCCCCGGGAGCTATGGCTACACCTTC.

This clone was counted a single time. The chain couples TRBV6-5 to TRBJ1-2; TRBD1 matches 7 bases. CDR1 is MNHEY and CDR2 is SVGAGI in the germline V gene. The CDR3 has 15 residues. Germline trimming cut 6 bases from V and 4 bases from J; bases unmatched to any gene: 11. CDR3: CASSQDRDKLYGYTF. The DNA of the CDR3 is TGTGCCAGCAGCCAAGACAGGGATAAACTCTATGGCTACACCTTC.

This rearrangement joins TRBV18 to TRBJ1-5, with D tentatively TRBD1 (6 bases). The CDR3 is 14 residues long. The V and J ends lost 4 bases and 7 bases respectively, with 14 bases between them. CDR1 KGHSH and CDR2 LQKENI come from the germline V gene. The CDR3 loop is CASSLGTLEQPQHF. CDR3 bases: TGTGCCAGCTCACTGGGGACACTCGAACAGCCCCAGCATTTT.

The chain employs TRBV15 and TRBJ1-5; D uncertain. The CDR3 extends over 13 amino acids. Looked up from germline, CDR1 is LNHNV and CDR2 is YYDKDF (reference sequence). Trimming cost V 0 bases and J 6 bases, with 6 bases left between them. Written as DNA, the CDR3 is TGTGCCACCAGCAGAGATTATCCTCAGCCCCAGCATTTT. This translates into CATSRDYPQPQHF. Variable domain in full (rest from reference TRBV15 and TRBJ1-5): DAMVIQNPRYQVTQFGKPVTLSCSQTLNHNVMYWYQQKSSQAPKLLFHYYDKDFNNEADTPDNFQSRRPNTSFCFLDIRSPGLGDTAMYLCATSRDYPQPQHFGDGTRLSIL.

The chain links TRBV9 to TRBJ1-2; 8 bases map to TRBD1. V lost 5 bases and J lost 7; bases outside the gene matches: 10. There are 14 residues in the CDR3. Germline assignment: CDR1 SGDLS and CDR2 YYNGEE. CDR3 nucleotides: TGTGCCAGCAGTGGAGACGCTGGGACAGGTGGCTACACCTTC. Translated, it gives CASSGDAGTGGYTF.

The rearrangement joins TRBV12-5 to TRBJ1-6; 9 bases map to TRBD1. There are 14 residues in the CDR3. J gave up 11 bases and V 4 bases, and 6 bases lay outside the gene matches. Germline loops: CDR1 LGHNT, CDR2 FRNRAP. This chain's CDR3 is CASGWGQGGAPLHF. CDR3 nucleotide sequence: TGTGCTAGTGGTTGGGGACAGGGCGGCGCACCCCTCCACTTT.

The chain couples TRBV5-1 to TRBJ1-2; D unclear. The CDR3 spans 14 residues. V shed 5 bases and J shed 8 bases, with 19 bases lying between them. Germline V gene data show CDR1 as SGHRS and CDR2 as YFSETQ. CDR3 coding DNA: TGCGCCAGCAGGCAGGACTCGGGAGAGGGAGGCTACACCTTC. It encodes CASRQDSGEGGYTF.

The V and J genes are TRBV3-1 (or the pseudogene TRBV3-2) and TRBJ1-2; no reliable D call. V shed 0 bases and J shed 8 bases, with 16 bases lying between them. Germline V gene lookup returns CDR1 LGHDT and CDR2 YNNKEL (reference sequence). This CDR3 has 15 amino acids. In DNA form, the CDR3 reads TGTGCCAGCAGCCAAGATCTAGCGGCTTCACACGGCTACACCTTC. Translated, it gives CASSQDLAASHGYTF.

This clone was counted between two and nine times. The V call is TRBV6-5, the J call TRBJ2-2; perhaps TRBD1 as D (6 bases). V lost 6 bases to trimming and J lost 4 bases, with 12 bases between them. The CDR3 has 14 amino acids. Germline V gives CDR1 MNHEY, CDR2 SVGAGI. In nucleotides, the CDR3 is TGTGCCAGCAGACCGGACAGAGTCACCGGGGAGCTGTTTTTT. This translates into CASRPDRVTGELFF.

The chain has TRBV6-1 and TRBJ1-2; D gene unclear. The germline V and J ends were trimmed by 0 bases and 2 bases, with 10 bases remaining between them. From germline, CDR1 is MNHNS and CDR2 SASEGT. CDR3 size: 15 residues. This chain's CDR3 is CASSEAFVQNYGYTF. The CDR3, as DNA: TGTGCCAGCAGTGAAGCTTTTGTCCAGAACTATGGCTACACCTTC.

This clone was recorded once. As DNA, the CDR3 is TGTGCCAGCAGTGAATTTGCTAGCGGCCAAGAGACCCAGTACTTC. This translates into CASSEFASGQETQYF. V is TRBV25-1 and J is TRBJ2-5, with 7 bases aligning to TRBD2. The J segment lost 1 base and the V segment lost 1 base, leaving 3 bases of the junction unmatched. CDR3 size: 15 residues. The germline CDR1 and CDR2 sequences are MGHDK and SYGVNS.

The chain employs TRBV2 and TRBJ2-3; TRBD1 might be the D (5 bases). V was shortened by 10 bases and J by 1 base, with 12 bases between the two germline ends. Germline V gene sequence: CDR1 SNHLY, CDR2 FYNNEI. This CDR3 is built from 13 residues. DNA of the CDR3: TGTGCCAATCAGGGTTCGGGCACAGATACGCAGTATTTT. Protein: CANQGSGTDTQYF.

This clone was recorded once. The chain links TRBV24-1 to TRBJ2-3; perhaps TRBD2 as D (5 bases). Germline V lookup: CDR1 KGHDR, CDR2 SFDVKD. The CDR3 covers 18 residues. The V end lost 0 bases, the J end lost 1 base, and 16 bases lay between the germline ends. CDR3 sequence (DNA): TGTGCCACCAGTGATTTGCTAGGGCGGCGGGCCGGCACAGATACGCAGTATTTT. Its translation is CATSDLLGRRAGTDTQYF.

The genes are TRBV7-2 and TRBJ2-2; D gene uncertain. V was trimmed by 1 base and J by 5 bases, leaving 5 bases between them. Looked up from germline, CDR1 is SGHTA and CDR2 is FQGNSA. The CDR3 contains 13 residues. The chain's CDR3 is CASSLVRTGELFF. In DNA form, the CDR3 reads TGTGCCAGCAGCTTAGTACGGACCGGGGAGCTGTTTTTT.

The J gene is TRBJ1-3, the V gene TRBV11-2, with D possibly being TRBD1 (6 bases). The V and J ends lost 6 bases and 0 bases respectively, with 21 bases between them. The CDR3 runs 18 residues. Looked up from germline, CDR1 is SGHAT and CDR2 is FQNNGV. CDR3 nucleotide sequence: TGTGCCAGCAGTTTAACACCGTGGACAGACGGCTCTGGAAACACCATATATTTT. It specifies CASSLTPWTDGSGNTIYF.

The CDR3 coding sequence is TGTGCCAGCACCGTAGGGGGGGCGCGGGGCTACACCTTC. It is translated as CASTVGGARGYTF. The V call is TRBV2, the J call TRBJ1-2, with D possibly matching TRBD1 (6 bases). This CDR3 has 13 amino acids. With 7 bases removed from V and 8 bases from J, the gap between germline ends came to 17 bases. From germline, CDR1 is SNHLY and CDR2 FYNNEI.

The chain recombines TRBV15 with TRBJ1-5; D uncertain. The CDR3 totals 14 residues. Germline CDR1 LNHNV, CDR2 YYDKDF (reference sequence). V was clipped by 1 base and J by 3 bases, with 7 bases between them. The CDR3 coding sequence is TGTGCCACCAGCAGAGTATCCCCCAATCAGCCCCAGCATTTT. Protein sequence: CATSRVSPNQPQHF.

The rearrangement uses TRBV5-6 and TRBJ1-5, with D possibly being TRBD1 (5 bases). The germline V gene encodes CDR1 SGHDT and CDR2 YYEEEE. V lost 2 bases, J lost 9 bases, and 15 bases lay in between. This CDR3 contains 14 residues. The CDR3 sequence: CASSFSRGNGPQHF. The CDR3 nucleotides read TGTGCCAGCAGCTTCTCTAGGGGAAACGGGCCCCAGCATTTT.

V and J are TRBV6-5 and TRBJ2-3; 9 nucleotides match TRBD1. V dropped 8 bases and J dropped 4; count of bases not matched to a gene: 7. Germline V gene sequence: CDR1 MNHEY, CDR2 SVGAGI. The CDR3 extends over 14 amino acids. CDR3 bases: TGTGCCAGCGGGTACAGGGGGCGCGCAGATACGCAGTATTTT. This encodes CASGYRGRADTQYF.

This rearrangement joins TRBV29-1 to TRBJ1-2; TRBD1 matches 9 bases. Germline V lookup: CDR1 SQVTM, CDR2 ANQGSEA. This CDR3 spans 13 amino acids. V gave up 7 bases and J gave up 8 bases; unmatched junction bases: 11. The CDR3 protein is CSDSGTGSQGYTF. The CDR3 DNA is TGCAGCGATTCCGGGACAGGGAGCCAAGGCTACACCTTC. The whole variable domain, filled in from reference TRBV29-1 and TRBJ1-2, reads SAVISQKPSRDICQRGTSLTIQCQVDSQVTMMFWYRQQPGQSLTLIATANQGSEATYESGFVIDKFPISRPNLTFSTLTVSNMSPEDSSIYLCSDSGTGSQGYTFGSGTRLTVV.

This chain links TRBV7-9 with TRBJ1-1; TRBD1 matches at 7 bases. V was pared by 3 bases and J by 0 bases, with 10 bases of the junction left unmatched. Germline CDR1 is SEHNR and CDR2 is FQNEAQ (reference sequence). This CDR3 spans 17 amino acids. The CDR3 nucleotides are TGTGCCAGCAGCTTGGGACAGAGTGAGTTCATGAACACTGAAGCTTTCTTT. This sequence encodes CASSLGQSEFMNTEAFF.

The CDR3 is CASSPVDTRDGGEQFF. DNA of the CDR3: TGTGCCAGCAGTCCAGTCGACACCAGAGACGGTGGTGAGCAGTTCTTC. This chain connects TRBV2 to TRBJ2-1; D not resolved. Trimming took 5 bases from V and 9 from J, leaving 23 bases between them. Germline V gene sequence: CDR1 SNHLY, CDR2 FYNNEI. This CDR3 has 16 amino acids. The complete variable domain, with remaining parts taken from reference TRBV2 and TRBJ2-1, reads EPEVTQTPSHQVTQMGQEVILRCVPISNHLYFYWYRQILGQKVEFLVSFYNNEISEKSEIFDDQFSVERPDGSNFTLKIRSTKLEDSAMYFCASSPVDTRDGGEQFFGPGTRLTVL.

The chain links TRBV27 to TRBJ2-1; 11 bases map to TRBD2. Looked up from germline, CDR1 is MNHEY and CDR2 is SMNVEV (reference sequence). Trimming at V came to 7 bases and at J to 2 bases, leaving 4 bases not matched to a gene. The CDR3 extends over 15 amino acids. This CDR3 is CASKRLAGPYNEQFF. The CDR3 region has the DNA TGTGCCAGCAAGCGACTAGCGGGGCCCTACAATGAGCAGTTCTTC.